The clone carrying this T cell receptor (beta chain) occurred many times. No ophthalmopathy progression within 18 months constituted stable Graves' hyperthyroidism. Investigators excluded patients with uncontrolled infection, other autoimmune disease, pregnancy or lactation. This sample was included in a study of T cells in Graves' hyperthyroidism and ophthalmopathy. The germline gives CDR1 LGHDT, CDR2 YNNKEL (reference sequence). V shed 0 bases and J shed 8 bases, with 10 bases lying between them. The CDR3 length is 13 residues. Template material for amplifying TCR beta CDR3 regions consisted of RNA transcripts. Carried out on the TCR CDR3, a first-round RT-PCR used the HTBI primer set. TCRdb re-called the multiplex PCR reads with MiXCR, one entry per CDR3 protein. The sample has about 350,000 distinct CDR3 sequences, about 18% seen once.

This receptor was identified in a woman aged 18-35 years with Graves' hyperthyroidism. The sequenced sample consisted of blood. This chain links TRBV3-1 with TRBJ1-2; D is ambiguous. CDR3 sequence (DNA): TGTGCCAGCAGCCAAGAACCTGCGGCGGGCTACACCTTC. Translating gives CASSQEPAAGYTF.